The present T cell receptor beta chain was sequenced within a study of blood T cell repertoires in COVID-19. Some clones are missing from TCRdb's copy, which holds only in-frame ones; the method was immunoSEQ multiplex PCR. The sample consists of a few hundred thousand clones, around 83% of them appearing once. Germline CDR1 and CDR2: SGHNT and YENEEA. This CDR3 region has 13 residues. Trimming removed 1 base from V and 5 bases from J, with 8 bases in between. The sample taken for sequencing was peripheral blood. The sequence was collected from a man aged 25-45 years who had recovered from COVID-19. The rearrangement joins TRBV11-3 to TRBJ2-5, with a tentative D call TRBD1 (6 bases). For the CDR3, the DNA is TGTGCCAGCAGCTTAGGGCAGGGGGAGACCCAGTACTTC. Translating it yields CASSLGQGETQYF.